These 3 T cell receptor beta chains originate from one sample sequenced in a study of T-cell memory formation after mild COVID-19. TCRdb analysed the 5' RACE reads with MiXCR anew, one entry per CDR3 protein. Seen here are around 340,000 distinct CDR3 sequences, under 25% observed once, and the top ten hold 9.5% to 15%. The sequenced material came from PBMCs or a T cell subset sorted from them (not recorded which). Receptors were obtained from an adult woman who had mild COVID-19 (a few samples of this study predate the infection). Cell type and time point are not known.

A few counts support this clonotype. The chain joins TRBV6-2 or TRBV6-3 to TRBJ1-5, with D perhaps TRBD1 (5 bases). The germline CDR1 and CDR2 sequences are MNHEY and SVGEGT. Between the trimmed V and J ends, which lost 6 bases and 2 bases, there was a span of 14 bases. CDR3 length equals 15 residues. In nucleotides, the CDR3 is TGTGCCAGCAGACCCGGGGGGTTAGGCAATCAGCCCCAGCATTTT. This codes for CASRPGGLGNQPQHF.

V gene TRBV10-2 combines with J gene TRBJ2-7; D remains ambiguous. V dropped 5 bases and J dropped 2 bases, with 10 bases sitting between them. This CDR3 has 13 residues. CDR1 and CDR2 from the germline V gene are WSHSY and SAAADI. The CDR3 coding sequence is TGCGCCAGCAGTTGGCGACTGCCCTACGAGCAGTACTTC. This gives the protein CASSWRLPYEQYF.

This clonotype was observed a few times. CDR3 residues: CATSDSRPSYNEQFF. CDR3 sequence (DNA): TGTGCCACCAGTGACAGCCGACCCTCCTACAATGAGCAGTTCTTC. The gene calls are TRBV24-1 and TRBJ2-1; the D is unclear. The CDR3 has 15 amino acids. Trimming left V 4 bases short and J 0 bases short, with 9 bases between. Germline-derived CDR1 and CDR2 are KGHDR and SFDVKD.